This entry features one T cell receptor beta chain sequence. Antigen unknown. This record belongs to a study of high-grade serous ovarian cancer treatment subgroups. Whole-study context: Each sample yielded on average roughly 7,000 unique TCR beta rearrangements from more than 13,000 reads.

With 5 bases removed from V and 5 bases from J, the gap between germline ends came to 19 bases. Looked up from germline, CDR1 is SGHNT and CDR2 is YYREEE (reference sequence). The CDR3 sequence is 15 residues long. Data came from immunoSEQ multiplex PCR; TCRdb stores just in-frame clones and leaves some out. The repertoire holds 30,000 to 40,000 clones, with approximately 80% as singletons. Study conclusions and caveats: Only CDR3 was analyzed; CDR1 and CDR2 were not. Higher neoantigen levels went with greater TCR clonal relatedness. Different patients shared almost no repertoire; same-patient tumors shared about 0.11 to 0.79.

Tumor samples were obtained before definitive surgery or chemotherapy. The receptor was derived from a human donor with high-grade serous ovarian cancer. The sequenced sample consisted of tumor tissue. The rearrangement uses TRBV5-4 and TRBJ2-5; a weak D match, TRBD2 (5 bases). The chain's CDR3 is CASSSMDSAMETQYF. Written as DNA, the CDR3 is TGTGCCAGCAGTTCAATGGACTCAGCGATGGAGACCCAGTACTTC.